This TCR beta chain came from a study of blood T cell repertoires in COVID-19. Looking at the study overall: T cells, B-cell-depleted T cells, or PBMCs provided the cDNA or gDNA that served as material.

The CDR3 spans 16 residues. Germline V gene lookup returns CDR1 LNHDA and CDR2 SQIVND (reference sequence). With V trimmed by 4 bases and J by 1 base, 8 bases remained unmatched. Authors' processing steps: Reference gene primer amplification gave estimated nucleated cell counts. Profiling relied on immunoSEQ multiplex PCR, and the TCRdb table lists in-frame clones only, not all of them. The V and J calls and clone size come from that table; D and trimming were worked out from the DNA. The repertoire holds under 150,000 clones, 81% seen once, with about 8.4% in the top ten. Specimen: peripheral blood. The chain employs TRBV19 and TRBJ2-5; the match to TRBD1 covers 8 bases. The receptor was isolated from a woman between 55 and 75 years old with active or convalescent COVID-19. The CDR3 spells CASSTGGARGQETQYF. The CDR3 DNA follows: TGTGCCAGTAGTACAGGGGGCGCGAGAGGCCAAGAGACCCAGTACTTC.